One and the same sample provided the 5 T cell receptor beta chains below, sequenced in a study of CD8+CD57+ T cells in acquired aplastic anemia. For sequencing, patients were chosen who had shown expansion of CD8+CD57+ cells by flow cytometry. Genomic DNA provided the template from which TCR beta VDJ and CDR3 profiles were obtained. TCRdb reprocessed the reads with MiXCR, giving one entry per CDR3 protein. The data show about 180,000 distinct CDR3 sequences, more than 60% seen once. Sample: sorted CD4+, CD8+, or CD8+CD57+ T cells (not recorded which) from PBMCs. The receptors derive from a human donor with aplastic anemia.

The rearrangement uses TRBV11-3 and TRBJ2-1; unclear D gene. Germline values: CDR1 SGHNT, CDR2 YENEEA. This CDR3 has 15 residues. Trimming shortened V by 5 bases and J by 2 bases, and 13 bases separated the two germline ends. CDR3 DNA sequence: TGTGCCAGCAGCCAGGTTCCTAACACCTACAATGAGCAGTTCTTC. It translates to CASSQVPNTYNEQFF.

This clonotype was seen more than once but under ten times. V gene TRBV6-5 combines with J gene TRBJ1-5; unclear D gene. The CDR3 sequence is 13 residues long. V was cut by 4 bases and J by 7 bases, with 11 bases left in between. The germline CDR1 and CDR2 sequences are MNHEY and SVGAGI. DNA for the CDR3: TGTGCCAGCAGTTCCGACGTGCAGCAGCCCCAGCATTTT. Translating it yields CASSSDVQQPQHF.

CDR3 coding DNA: TGTGCCACCAGGATACAGGCAACTAATGAAAAACTGTTTTTT. Amino acid sequence: CATRIQATNEKLFF. V usage is TRBV15 and J usage is TRBJ1-4; tentative D call: TRBD1 (5 bases). Germline assignment: CDR1 LNHNV and CDR2 YYDKDF (reference sequence). Trimming left V 6 bases short and J 0 bases short, with 8 bases between. The CDR3 has 14 amino acids.

The chain combines TRBV7-8 with TRBJ2-7; 7 nucleotides agree with TRBD2. With V trimmed by 1 base and J by 2 bases, 2 bases remained unmatched. The CDR3 contains 14 residues. From germline, CDR1 is SGHVS and CDR2 FQNEAQ. DNA of the CDR3: TGTGCCAGCAGCTTAGTGCGGGAGACCTACGAGCAGTACTTC. Translating it yields CASSLVRETYEQYF. Complete variable domain (other parts from reference TRBV7-8 and TRBJ2-7): GAGVSQSPRYKVAKRGQDVALRCDPISGHVSLFWYQQALGQGPEFLTYFQNEAQLDKSGLPSDRFFAERPEGSVSTLKIQRTQQEDSAVYLCASSLVRETYEQYFGPGTRLTVT.

This clonotype was detected many times. The chain has TRBV6-5 and TRBJ2-6; no reliable D call. The CDR3 spans 13 residues. V was shortened by 6 bases and J by 4 bases, with 7 bases between the two germline ends. CDR1 and CDR2 (germline): MNHEY, SVGAGI. CDR3 sequence: CASSDFGANVLTF. The CDR3 bases are TGTGCCAGCAGCGACTTCGGGGCCAACGTCCTGACTTTC.